This T cell receptor (beta chain) was profiled in a study of T cell responses to AZD1222 COVID-19 vaccine. Overall study findings and caveats: With dominance at 160-218 and 743-854, vaccine-associated CD4 TCRs spanned spike. Vaccination with two AZD1222 doses was followed by a rise in Spike-specific TCR breadth and depth. Seropositive AZD1222 recipients at baseline numbered only five or six.

Worth noting for this clone: The antigen is unknown.

This CDR3 contains 17 residues. Germline V CDR1 and CDR2: MNHEY, SMNVEV (reference sequence). The trim removed 5 bases at V and 6 bases at J, leaving 14 bases unmatched. Profiled with immunoSEQ multiplex PCR; TCRdb holds only in-frame clones, not every one. The data show around 78,000 clones, under 90% seen once. The receptor was isolated from an adult who received the AZD1222 COVID-19 vaccine. The gene calls are TRBV27 and TRBJ2-1; TRBD1 aligns across 9 bases. The sequences come from peripheral blood, collected 28 days after the second AZD1222 dose. CDR3 bases: TGTGCCAGCAGTCCCATTGGCTGGGACAGGGAAACCAATGAGCAGTTCTTC. It specifies CASSPIGWDRETNEQFF.